The rows below give T cell receptor beta chains drawn from one sample of a study of response to subunit inactivated influenza vaccine. TCRdb independently ran MiXCR on the RT-PCR reads; one entry per CDR3 protein. Of roughly 700,000 distinct CDR3 sequences listed, roughly 13% are singletons. Source: PBMCs from blood, taken 14 days before vaccination. The receptors shown here come from a man over 45 who received an inactivated influenza vaccine. The CDR3 runs from the conserved cysteine through the conserved F or W. A D gene is named only where the DNA matches it firmly. Not every row has a clone size; where given, it reads once, few, many or a size class.

j_call,clone_size,d_call,v_call,cdr3_nt,cdr3_aa
TRBJ2-1,NA,NA,TRBV28,TGTGCCAGCATCGCCAACAATGAGCAGTTCTTC,CASIANNEQFF
TRBJ2-7,few,TRBD1,TRBV19,TGTGCCAGTAGTAAACAGGGGGCTTACGAGCAGTACTTC,CASSKQGAYEQYF
TRBJ2-5,NA,NA,TRBV6-1,TGTGCCAGCAGTCAAAGACGGGACGGAGAGACCCAGTACTTC,CASSQRRDGETQYF
TRBJ2-7,few,NA,TRBV9,TGTGCCAGCAGCGTAGTGGGCGGCGGGGAGCAGTACTTC,CASSVVGGGEQYF
TRBJ1-2,NA,NA,TRBV6-5,TGTGCCAGCAGTTCCTCACTCCGAAGTGGGTATGGCTACACCTTC,CASSSSLRSGYGYTF
TRBJ2-2,few,NA,TRBV6-5,TGTGCCAGCAGTTACTCGAGGATCGCAGGGCGGCCCGGGGAGCTGTTTTTT,CASSYSRIAGRPGELFF
TRBJ2-1,few,TRBD2,TRBV20-1,TGCAGTGCTAGACCCCGGACTAGAGATGAGCAGTTCTTC,CSARPRTRDEQFF
TRBJ1-6,few,NA,TRBV4-2,TGTGCCAGCAGCCAAGTCGGTAGTTCCAATTCACCCCTCCACTTT,CASSQVGSSNSPLHF
TRBJ2-5,NA,NA,TRBV7-2,TGTGCCAGCAGCGGATCGACACCTAGGGAGACCCAGTACTTC,CASSGSTPRETQYF
TRBJ2-3,many,NA,TRBV12-3/TRBV12-4,TGTGCCAGCAGTTCCGTTGATACGCAGTATTTT,CASSSVDTQYF
TRBJ1-1,NA,NA,TRBV6-1,TGTGCCAGCAGTGAACCTAACGGGGCTGAAGCTTTCTTT,CASSEPNGAEAFF
TRBJ1-3,few,NA,TRBV20-1,TGCAGTGCTAGAGATCCGAGATCTGGAAACACCATATATTTT,CSARDPRSGNTIYF
TRBJ1-1,many,NA,TRBV6-2/TRBV6-3,TGTGCCAGCAGTCCCTCAGGGAAGAACACTGAAGCTTTCTTT,CASSPSGKNTEAFF
TRBJ1-3,many,NA,TRBV3-1,TGTGCCAGCAGCCGGGCCCTAAGGACGTCTGGAAACACCATATATTTT,CASSRALRTSGNTIYF
TRBJ2-3,NA,TRBD1,TRBV29-1,TGCAGCGTCGGGCCGCCGGGACAGGCGTTAAGCACAGATACGCAGTATTTT,CSVGPPGQALSTDTQYF
TRBJ2-3,few,NA,TRBV20-1,TGCAGTGCTTACGACAAAACTAGGGCGGATACGCAGTATTTT,CSAYDKTRADTQYF
TRBJ2-4,many,NA,TRBV12-3/TRBV12-4,TGTGCCAGCAGTTTCAGGGGAGGAGGGAAAAACATTCAGTACTTC,CASSFRGGGKNIQYF
TRBJ2-5,NA,NA,TRBV4-3,TGCGCCAGCAGCGAAGTTTTAGGCCCCAGTGGAGAGACCCAGTACTTC,CASSEVLGPSGETQYF
TRBJ2-1,many,NA,TRBV5-6,TGTGCCAGCAGCTTGGTGGGGAACTACAATGAGCAGTTCTTC,CASSLVGNYNEQFF
TRBJ2-1,NA,NA,TRBV4-3,TGCGCCAGCAGCCATTCGGGGACTTCGAGCTCCTACAATGAGCAGTTCTTC,CASSHSGTSSSYNEQFF
TRBJ1-5,many,NA,TRBV12-3/TRBV12-4,TGTGCCAGCAGTTTATCTACAGGGTCCAATCAGCCCCAGCATTTT,CASSLSTGSNQPQHF
TRBJ2-5,few,NA,TRBV21-1,TGTGCCAGCAGCAAAGAGGCCAGGGGGGGAGAGACCCAGTACTTC,CASSKEARGGETQYF
TRBJ2-1,NA,NA,TRBV6-1,TGTGCCAGCAGCCGAGACAGGTACTCCTACAATGAGCAGTTCTTC,CASSRDRYSYNEQFF
TRBJ2-5,few,NA,TRBV11-2,TGTGCCAGCAGCTTAATTTGGGGGGACCAAGAGACCCAGTACTTC,CASSLIWGDQETQYF
TRBJ2-1,NA,NA,TRBV6-2/TRBV6-3,TGTGCCACCGGCGACCTACCCTACAATGAGCAGTTCTTC,CATGDLPYNEQFF
TRBJ2-2,many,NA,TRBV11-2,TGTGCCAGCAGCTTAGACAGCGGGTCCGGGGAGCTGTTTTTT,CASSLDSGSGELFF
TRBJ2-3,many,TRBD1,TRBV4-3,TGCGCCAGCAGCCAAGGGGACAGGGACACAGATACGCAGTATTTT,CASSQGDRDTDTQYF
TRBJ1-1,NA,TRBD1,TRBV7-8,TGTGCCAGCAGCTCACTGGACAGGGCTGGGACTGAAGCTTTCTTT,CASSSLDRAGTEAFF